This record concerns one TCR beta chain sequence. Its matching antigen is unknown. Germline lookup yields CDR1 SGDLS and CDR2 YYNGEE. V gave up 3 bases and J gave up 5 bases; unmatched junction bases: 9. The CDR3 has 15 residues. These data originate in a study of cytomegalovirus exposure and HLA in healthy donors. Overall study context: Some 85 million unique TCRs from HLA-typed donors were held in an early data release. Study conclusions and caveats: There were about 160 TCR beta chains listed as cytomegalovirus-associated.

Both 60 Vbeta primers and 13 Jbeta primers went into the PCR. Only in-frame clones appear in the TCRdb table, and some are missing; sequencing was by immunoSEQ multiplex PCR. Here the sample spans approximately 150,000 clones, 75% to 90% being singletons. Every donor was a healthy person donating bone marrow. At the time of sampling, donors were nominally healthy, though unrecorded immune exposures were likely. The sequence was obtained from a human donor in good health. Source material: PBMCs. This chain uses TRBV9 with TRBJ1-1; the match to TRBD1 covers 8 bases. The CDR3 nucleotides read TGTGCCAGCAGCGCTACTTTGGACAGGGTTACTGAAGCTTTCTTT. It yields the protein CASSATLDRVTEAFF.